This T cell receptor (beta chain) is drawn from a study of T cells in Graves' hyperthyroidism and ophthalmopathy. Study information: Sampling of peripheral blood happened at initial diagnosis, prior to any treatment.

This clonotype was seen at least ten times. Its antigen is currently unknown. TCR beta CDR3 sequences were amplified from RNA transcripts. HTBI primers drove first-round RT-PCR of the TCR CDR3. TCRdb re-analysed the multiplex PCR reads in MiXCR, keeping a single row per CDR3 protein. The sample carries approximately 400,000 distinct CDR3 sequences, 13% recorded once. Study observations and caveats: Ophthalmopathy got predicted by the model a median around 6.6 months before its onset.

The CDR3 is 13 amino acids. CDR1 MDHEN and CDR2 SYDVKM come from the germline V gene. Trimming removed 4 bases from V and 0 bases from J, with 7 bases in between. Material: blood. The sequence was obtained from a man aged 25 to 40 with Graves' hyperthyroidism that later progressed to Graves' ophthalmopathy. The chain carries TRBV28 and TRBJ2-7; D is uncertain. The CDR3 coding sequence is TGTGCCAGCAGTTGGGCTGCCTCCTACGAGCAGTACTTC. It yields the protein CASSWAASYEQYF.